Below are 5 T cell receptor beta chains sequenced from a single sample in a study of Tregs in tolerant kidney transplant recipients. Repertoires were generated with immunoSEQ multiplex PCR, while TCRdb's copy carries only in-frame clones and drops some. This sample's table reports roughly 48,000 clones. This specimen was CD4+ T cells from blood, taken before the transplant. These receptors came from a human donor who received a combined kidney and bone marrow transplant.

Of note for this clone: Read data end 3 residues before the CDR3 end; the end is taken from the germline J gene. The chain employs TRBV10-3 and TRBJ1-6, with unresolved D. The germline V gene has CDR1 ENHRY and CDR2 SYGVKD. V was shortened by 2 bases and J by 9 bases, with 11 bases between the two germline ends. This CDR3 contains 14 residues. Here the CDR3 reads CAISESEDSSPLHF. Incomplete CDR3 DNA: TGTGCCATCAGTGAGAGTGAAGATAGTTCACCC.

Of note for this clone: The CDR3 is cut off 3 residues early in the read; its end comes from the germline J gene. The V and J genes are TRBV5-1 and TRBJ2-7; 7 bases line up with TRBD2. The germline gives CDR1 SGHRS, CDR2 YFSETQ. V lost 0 bases and J lost 3; bases outside the gene matches: 9. The CDR3 totals 16 residues. CDR3 DNA (partial): TGCGCCAGCAGCTTGGGGGGACTAACACAAAACTACGAG. It codes for CASSLGGLTQNYE. The complete CDR3 protein is CASSLGGLTQNYEQYF.

Notes on this clone: The read ends 3 residues before the CDR3 terminus; that terminus is restored from the germline J gene. The chain carries TRBV11-2 and TRBJ2-5; 11 bases match TRBD2. The CDR3 sequence is 15 residues long. The trim removed 8 bases at V and 1 base at J, leaving 6 bases unmatched. Germline V gene sequence: CDR1 SGHAT, CDR2 FQNNGV. The CDR3: CASHNSGRAQETQYF. CDR3 DNA (partial): TGTGCCAGCCACAATAGCGGGAGGGCCCAAGAGACC.

CDR3 in amino acids: CASSRQVSGNTIYF. Incomplete CDR3 DNA: TGTGCCAGTAGTCGACAGGTCTCTGGAAACACC. V gene TRBV19 combines with J gene TRBJ1-3; possibly TRBD1 for D (6 bases). The missing CDR3 end, 3 residues past where the read stops, is filled in from the germline J gene. The germline CDR1 and CDR2 sequences are LNHDA and SQIVND (reference sequence). V was shortened by 5 bases and J by 0 bases, with 8 bases between the two germline ends. There are 14 residues in the CDR3.

As to this clone: The read finishes 3 residues shy of the CDR3 end, and the germline J gene is used to complete it. V and J are TRBV5-4 and TRBJ2-5; 15 nucleotides align to TRBD2. Trimming cost V 6 bases and J 5 bases; bases outside gene matches: 8. The CDR3 contains 16 residues. Germline lookup yields CDR1 SGHNT and CDR2 YYREEE (reference sequence). The DNA read from the CDR3 is TGTGCCAGCACACTAAGGACTAGCGGGAGGGTGGAGACC. Its translation is CASTLRTSGRVET. From start to end, the CDR3 is CASTLRTSGRVETQYF.